This TCR beta chain was captured in a study of blood T cell repertoires in COVID-19. Overall study: The samples span acute and convalescent COVID-19 from the United States, Italy and Spain. From T cells, B-cell-depleted T cells, or PBMCs came the material, which was cDNA or gDNA.

The V gene end was trimmed by 4 bases and the J gene end by 1 base; junction bases not matched to a gene: 6. In germline, CDR1 is SGHDT, CDR2 YYEEEE. This CDR3 is built from 16 residues. Per the original methods: Amplification with reference gene primers provided the estimates of nucleated cell counts. Assay used: immunoSEQ multiplex PCR; TCRdb lists only in-frame clones, some missing. V and J calls plus clone size are reproduced from that table; the DNA served to infer D and trimming. The sample holds approximately 210,000 clones, roughly 80% seen once. The receptor was derived from a human donor in a cohort sampled during active COVID-19. The specimen sequenced was peripheral blood. This chain links TRBV5-6 with TRBJ2-2; 8 bases fit TRBD1. The CDR3 region has the DNA TGTGCCAGCAGCGTGGACAGGGTCAAGAACACCGGGGAGCTGTTTTTT. Amino acids: CASSVDRVKNTGELFF.